The rows below give T cell receptor beta chains drawn from one sample of a study of chemoradiotherapy in HPV16-positive cancers. Sequenced by immunoSEQ multiplex PCR; TCRdb stores in-frame clones only, minus some. The sample yields approximately 15,000 clones, 89% seen once. This specimen was tumor tissue, taken from a patient who underwent chemoradiotherapy. The receptors originated from a human donor with HPV-associated anogenital cancer. Both conserved end residues are part of each CDR3. D genes are given only for firm matches. The size entry is marked missing in some rows and otherwise reads once, few, many or a size class.

j_call v_call clone_size d_call cdr3_aa cdr3_nt
TRBJ2-3 TRBV5-6 - TRBD1 CASIETGGKSDTQYF TGTGCCAGCATCGAGACAGGGGGCAAATCAGATACGCAGTATTTT
TRBJ2-1 TRBV7-8 - - CASSINRENEQFF TGTGCCAGCAGCATAAACAGGGAGAATGAGCAGTTCTTC
TRBJ1-5 TRBV21-1 - - CASSPSDRVQPQHF TGTGCCAGCAGCCCCTCGGACAGGGTTCAGCCCCAGCATTTT
TRBJ2-1 TRBV11-2 - TRBD2 CASSQPRGGVYSSYNEQFF TGTGCCAGCAGCCAACCGCGGGGGGGGGTTTACAGCTCCTACAATGAGCAGTTCTTC
TRBJ2-2 TRBV5-1 - - CASSPRSNSNTGELFF TGCGCCAGCAGCCCCAGGAGCAACTCGAACACCGGGGAGCTGTTTTTT
TRBJ2-5 TRBV18 - - CASSPGVAYQETQYF TGTGCCAGCTCACCCGGCGTCGCGTACCAAGAGACCCAGTACTTC
TRBJ2-1 TRBV19 - - CASTGHQRHEQFF TGTGCCAGCACGGGACACCAGAGGCATGAGCAGTTCTTC
TRBJ2-3 TRBV15 - TRBD2 CATSPGSGGTDTQYF TGTGCCACCAGCCCCGGGAGCGGGGGCACAGATACGCAGTATTTT
TRBJ1-4 TRBV18 once TRBD1 CASSPRTGGGEKLFF TGTGCTAGCTCACCACGAACAGGGGGAGGTGAAAAACTGTTTTTT
TRBJ2-2 TRBV12-2 - - CASRLETENTGELFF TGTGCAAGTCGCTTAGAGACAGAGAACACCGGGGAGCTGTTTTTT
TRBJ2-2 TRBV5-8 - - CASSTGELFF TGTGCCAGCAGCACCGGGGAGCTGTTTTTT
TRBJ2-1 TRBV9 - TRBD1 CASSVGGTGMSEQFF TGTGCCAGCAGCGTAGGAGGGACAGGGATGAGTGAGCAGTTCTTC
TRBJ2-7 TRBV30 - - CAWSVGIPPYEQYF TGTGCCTGGAGTGTAGGGATCCCTCCTTACGAGCAGTACTTC
TRBJ1-1 TRBV5-4 - - CASSLERTTEAFF TGTGCCAGCAGCTTGGAACGGACAACTGAAGCTTTCTTT
TRBJ2-7 TRBV30 - - CAWSVQWGEQYF TGTGCCTGGAGTGTACAATGGGGAGAGCAGTACTTC
TRBJ2-2 TRBV7-6 - - CASSPALVAGTGELFF TGTGCCAGCAGCCCCGCCCTAGTCGCGGGCACCGGGGAGCTGTTTTTT
TRBJ2-1 TRBV5-1 - TRBD2 CASSEDPRGVQFF TGCGCCAGCAGCGAAGACCCCCGGGGGGTGCAGTTCTTC
TRBJ2-1 TRBV5-1 once - CASSLSQSYNEQFF TGCGCCAGCAGCTTGTCTCAGTCCTACAATGAGCAGTTCTTC
TRBJ1-5 TRBV30 - - CAWMRDGKNQPQHF TGTGCCTGGATGAGGGACGGGAAAAATCAGCCCCAGCATTTT
TRBJ2-2 TRBV7-9 - - CASSPGSVHTGELFF TGTGCCAGCAGCCCCGGGTCAGTCCACACCGGGGAGCTGTTTTTT
TRBJ2-3 TRBV6-6 - - CASSPGWSSTDTQYF TGTGCCAGCAGCCCCGGATGGAGTTCCACAGATACGCAGTATTTT
TRBJ2-7 TRBV29-1 - - CSVTSVREQYF TGCAGCGTGACAAGTGTACGCGAGCAGTACTTC
TRBJ2-3 TRBV5-6 - - CASSLGWVTVGVDTQYF TGTGCCAGCAGCTTGGGGTGGGTCACCGTTGGCGTGGATACGCAGTATTTT
TRBJ2-7 TRBV29-1 - TRBD2 CSVEIREGSYEQYF TGCAGCGTTGAAATTCGGGAGGGCTCCTACGAGCAGTACTTC
TRBJ1-1 TRBV5-1 - - CASSPGGVSPEAFF TGCGCCAGCAGCCCCGGGGGAGTGAGTCCCGAAGCTTTCTTT
TRBJ2-3 TRBV11-2 - - CASSLDRNTRIGTQYF TGTGCCAGCAGCTTAGACCGGAACACTAGAATCGGTACGCAGTATTTT
TRBJ2-3 TRBV7-2 - - CASSLVPDASTDTQYF TGTGCCAGCAGCTTAGTCCCGGACGCTAGCACAGATACGCAGTATTTT
TRBJ2-1 TRBV7-2 - TRBD2 CASSFGAGVDNEQFF TGTGCCAGCAGCTTTGGTGCGGGAGTAGACAATGAGCAGTTCTTC
TRBJ2-1 TRBV7-9 - - CASSQIWTATKGNEQFF TGTGCCAGCAGCCAAATTTGGACCGCGACTAAAGGCAATGAGCAGTTCTTC
TRBJ2-7 TRBV14 - - CASRRDGSSYEQYF TGTGCCAGCAGACGGGACGGCAGCTCCTACGAGCAGTACTTC
TRBJ2-1 TRBV7-9 few - CASSQQVKRGNEQFF TGTGCCAGCAGCCAACAAGTTAAAAGGGGTAATGAGCAGTTCTTC
TRBJ1-2 TRBV5-6 - TRBD1 CASSFTRGGYTF TGTGCCAGCAGCTTTACCAGGGGGGGCTACACCTTC
TRBJ2-7 TRBV11-3 - - CASSSRWDSSYEQYF TGTGCCAGCAGCAGCCGGTGGGATAGCTCCTACGAGCAGTACTTC
TRBJ2-1 TRBV2 - - CASSRDLYNEQFF TGTGCCAGCTCCAGGGACCTGTACAATGAGCAGTTCTTC
TRBJ2-3 TRBV5-6 - - CASSPTGSDTQYF TGTGCCAGCAGCCCTACTGGCTCAGATACGCAGTATTTT
TRBJ2-1 TRBV4-3 - TRBD2 CASSLSGRDYNEQFF TGCGCCAGCAGCCTTAGCGGGAGGGATTACAATGAGCAGTTCTTC
TRBJ2-2 TRBV14 - TRBD2 CASSPAGGPGELFF TGTGCCAGCAGCCCAGCGGGAGGTCCCGGGGAGCTGTTTTTT